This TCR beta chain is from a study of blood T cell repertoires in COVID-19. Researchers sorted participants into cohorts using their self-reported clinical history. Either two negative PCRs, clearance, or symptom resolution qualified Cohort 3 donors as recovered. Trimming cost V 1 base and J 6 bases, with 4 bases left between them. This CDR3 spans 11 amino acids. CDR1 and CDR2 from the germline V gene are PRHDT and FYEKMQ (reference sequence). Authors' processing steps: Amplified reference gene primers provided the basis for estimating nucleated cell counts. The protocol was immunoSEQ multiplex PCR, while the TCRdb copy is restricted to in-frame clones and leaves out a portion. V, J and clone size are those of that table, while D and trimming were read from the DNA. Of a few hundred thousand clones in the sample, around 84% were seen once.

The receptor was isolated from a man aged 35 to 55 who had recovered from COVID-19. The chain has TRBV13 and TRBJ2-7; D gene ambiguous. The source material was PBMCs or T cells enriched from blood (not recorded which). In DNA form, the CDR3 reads TGTGCCAGCAGCTTAGACTCCGAGCAGTACTTC. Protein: CASSLDSEQYF.